The next 26 T cell receptor beta chains were all read from a single sample in a study of blood T cell repertoires in COVID-19. TCRdb's copy holds only in-frame clones and misses some; the assay was immunoSEQ multiplex PCR. The table shows about 250,000 clones, with more than 70% occurring only once. Sequences were obtained from peripheral blood. The receptors come from a woman aged 40 to 49 who had recovered from COVID-19.

This clone was seen a single time. The chain combines TRBV6-5 with TRBJ2-7; D ambiguous. Germline loops: CDR1 MNHEY, CDR2 SVGAGI. V lost 7 bases, J lost 4 bases, and 11 bases lay in between. The CDR3 loop spans 12 amino acids. As DNA, the CDR3 is TGTGCCAGCACCTTACCCGGGTACGAGCAGTACTTC. Its protein product is CASTLPGYEQYF.

The chain has TRBV28 and TRBJ2-7; 9 bases line up with TRBD1. V dropped 6 bases and J dropped 1; count of bases not matched to a gene: 13. This CDR3 region has 17 residues. CDR1 and CDR2 (germline): MDHEN, SYDVKM. The CDR3 region has the DNA TGTGCCAGCAGCCCCGTCTTCTGGACAGGGGTGTCCTACGAGCAGTACTTC. Translation: CASSPVFWTGVSYEQYF.

The chain combines TRBV7-2 with TRBJ2-2; 7 nucleotides agree with TRBD2. The CDR3 runs 16 residues. J lost 4 bases, V lost 5 bases, and 10 bases had no gene match. Germline CDR1 and CDR2: SGHTA and FQGNSA. The CDR3 region has the DNA TGTGCCAGCAGCCCCCGGAACAGCGGGGCCACCGGGGAGCTGTTTTTT. It yields the protein CASSPRNSGATGELFF. The full variable domain, in which reference TRBV7-2 and TRBJ2-2 provide the parts outside the CDR3, is GAGVSQSPSNKVTEKGKDVELRCDPISGHTALYWYRQSLGQGLEFLIYFQGNSAPDKSGLPSDRFSAERTGGSVSTLTIQRTQQEDSAVYLCASSPRNSGATGELFFGEGSRLTVL.

The rearrangement uses TRBV5-1 and TRBJ2-3; 9 nucleotides align to TRBD2. CDR1 and CDR2 from the germline V gene are SGHRS and YFSETQ. The CDR3 consists of 15 residues. The V segment lost 4 bases and the J segment 1 base; nucleotides outside the gene matches: 4. The CDR3 DNA reads as TGCGCCAGCAGCCAGACTAGCGGTCGCACAGATACGCAGTATTTT. Protein: CASSQTSGRTDTQYF. Full variable domain (missing parts from reference TRBV5-1 and TRBJ2-3): KAGVTQTPRYLIKTRGQQVTLSCSPISGHRSVSWYQQTPGQGLQFLFEYFSETQRNKGNFPGRFSGRQFSNSRSEMNVSTLELGDSALYLCASSQTSGRTDTQYFGPGTRLTVL.

As DNA, the CDR3 is TGTGCCGCTCGGGGGGACGTTAACTATGGCTACACCTTC. Translation: CAARGDVNYGYTF. The chain joins TRBV27 to TRBJ1-2, with D possibly being TRBD1 (5 bases). The V gene lost 11 bases and the J gene lost 1 base, with 14 bases spanning the gap. The CDR3 has 13 amino acids. Per the germline V gene, CDR1 is MNHEY and CDR2 is SMNVEV (reference sequence).

This clone has more than one count but fewer than ten. Other DNA sequences in this sample translate to the same CDR3. The chain has TRBV7-2 and TRBJ1-5; 9 bases are shared with TRBD1. Germline trimming cut 4 bases from V and 6 bases from J; bases unmatched to any gene: 1. The CDR3 sequence is 13 residues long. The V gene's germline CDR1 is SGHTA and CDR2 FQGNSA. The CDR3 nucleotides are TGTGCCAGCAGCTGGACAGGGGTTCAGCCCCAGCATTTT. Translating it yields CASSWTGVQPQHF. Full variable domain (outside the CDR3, taken from reference TRBV7-2 and TRBJ1-5): GAGVSQSPSNKVTEKGKDVELRCDPISGHTALYWYRQSLGQGLEFLIYFQGNSAPDKSGLPSDRFSAERTGGSVSTLTIQRTQQEDSAVYLCASSWTGVQPQHFGDGTRLSIL.

The DNA of the CDR3 is TGTGCCAGCAGCCCGGGGACAGGCGCAGCCAACACAGATACGCAGTATTTT. Amino acids: CASSPGTGAANTDTQYF. This chain links TRBV11-3 with TRBJ2-3; 8 bases align to TRBD1. Germline CDR1 SGHNT, CDR2 YENEEA. The J segment lost 2 bases and the V segment lost 5 bases, leaving 12 bases of the junction unmatched. The CDR3 length is 17 residues.

The CDR3 sequence: CASAGVAYNEQFF. DNA of the CDR3: TGCGCCAGCGCGGGAGTCGCCTACAATGAGCAGTTCTTC. This chain joins TRBV10-2 and TRBJ2-1; the match to TRBD2 covers 7 bases. The V gene's germline CDR1 is WSHSY and CDR2 SAAADI. The CDR3 has 13 residues. The ends lost 8 bases at V and 2 bases at J; junction bases unmatched: 3.

In regard to this clone: At the DNA level, this CDR3 is encoded by other sequences in the same sample as well. This rearrangement joins TRBV7-2 to TRBJ2-1, with D possibly TRBD2 on 5 matching bases. CDR1 is SGHTA and CDR2 is FQGNSA in the germline V gene. The CDR3 consists of 15 residues. The V end lost 0 bases, the J end lost 2 bases, and 8 bases lay between the germline ends. Here the CDR3 reads CASSLAAGPYNEQFF. The CDR3 DNA sequence: TGTGCCAGCAGCTTAGCGGCGGGCCCCTACAATGAGCAGTTCTTC.

The V call is TRBV19, the J call TRBJ1-5; the D is unclear. CDR1 is LNHDA and CDR2 is SQIVND in the germline V gene (reference sequence). V was clipped by 1 base and J by 10 bases, with 20 bases between them. CDR3 length: 16 amino acids. CDR3 amino acids: CASSIGGGSIRPPQHF. The CDR3 DNA reads as TGTGCCAGTAGTATAGGGGGAGGTTCAATCAGACCCCCCCAGCATTTT.

The rearrangement links TRBV3-1 (or the pseudogene TRBV3-2) to TRBJ2-1; D unresolved. The germline gives CDR1 LGHDT, CDR2 YNNKEL (reference sequence). This CDR3 has 14 amino acids. V was trimmed by 6 bases and J by 4 bases, leaving 13 bases between them. CDR3 residues: CASRGQVAYNEQFF. CDR3 DNA: TGTGCCAGCAGAGGTCAGGTTGCATACAATGAGCAGTTCTTC.

The chain recombines TRBV7-2 with TRBJ1-6, with 7 bases lining up with TRBD1. The ends lost 5 bases at V and 10 bases at J; junction bases unmatched: 5. CDR1 and CDR2 (germline): SGHTA, FQGNSA. The CDR3 runs 13 residues. CDR3 sequence: CASSPPQGSPLHF. CDR3 sequence (DNA): TGTGCCAGCAGCCCACCACAGGGGTCACCCCTCCACTTT.

The chain joins TRBV27 to TRBJ1-5; 8 bases agree with TRBD1. The CDR3 is 15 amino acids. Germline CDR1 MNHEY, CDR2 SMNVEV (reference sequence). J gave up 2 bases and V 6 bases, and 6 bases lay outside the gene matches. As DNA, the CDR3 is TGTGCCAGCAGGGGGGGACAGGTGCGCAATCAGCCCCAGCATTTT. Protein sequence: CASRGGQVRNQPQHF.

This clone has just one count. The rearrangement links TRBV2 to TRBJ1-2; D possibly corresponds to TRBD1 (5 bases). Looked up from germline, CDR1 is SNHLY and CDR2 is FYNNEI. V lost 6 bases to trimming and J lost 8 bases, with 7 bases between them. CDR3 length: 10 amino acids. The CDR3 nucleotides read TGTGCCAGCAGGAGACAGGGCTACACCTTC. Translation gives CASRRQGYTF.

This sequence joins TRBV7-9 and TRBJ1-1, with TRBD1 matching 8 bases. There are 15 residues in the CDR3. Germline V gene sequence: CDR1 SEHNR, CDR2 FQNEAQ (reference sequence). V was clipped by 5 bases and J by 3 bases; unmatched bases: 8. DNA for the CDR3: TGTGCCAGCAGCATTGCAGGGGGCAAGGACACTGAAGCTTTCTTT. Translating gives CASSIAGGKDTEAFF.

This sequence joins TRBV30 and TRBJ2-7, with D possibly TRBD1 on 5 matching bases. V lost 6 bases to trimming and J lost 0 bases, with 12 bases between them. The CDR3 runs 13 residues. Germline loops: CDR1 GTSNPN, CDR2 SVGIG (reference sequence). The CDR3 sequence is CACHRRTSYEQYF. The DNA for the CDR3 is TGTGCCTGCCACAGGCGTACCTCCTACGAGCAGTACTTC.

In DNA form, the CDR3 reads TGTGCCAGCACCCACCGGGGGGGGGACTCCTACGAGCAGTACTTC. This codes for CASTHRGGDSYEQYF. The rearrangement joins TRBV5-5 to TRBJ2-7; 8 nucleotides line up with TRBD2. V lost 6 bases, J lost 0 bases, and 8 bases stayed unmatched. Germline CDR1 and CDR2: SGHKS and YYEKEE (reference sequence). This CDR3 is 15 amino acids long.

The rearrangement uses TRBV5-6 and TRBJ1-2; a possible D gene is TRBD1 (5 bases). V lost 0 bases and J lost 4, with 13 bases in between. The germline gives CDR1 SGHDT, CDR2 YYEEEE. The CDR3 runs to 15 residues. CDR3 loop: CASSLGGARGYGYTF. CDR3 DNA sequence: TGTGCCAGCAGCTTGGGTGGGGCAAGGGGCTATGGCTACACCTTC.

The V gene is TRBV30, the J gene TRBJ2-5; D may be TRBD1 (7 bases). With 4 bases removed from V and 6 bases from J, the gap between germline ends came to 12 bases. Germline V CDR1 and CDR2: GTSNPN, SVGIG (reference sequence). The CDR3 totals 12 residues. CDR3 region: CAWNQGGQTQYF. Written as DNA, the CDR3 is TGTGCCTGGAACCAGGGGGGCCAGACCCAGTACTTC.

The chain recombines TRBV2 with TRBJ1-2, with D unresolved. Per germline, CDR1 SNHLY and CDR2 FYNNEI. CDR3 size: 17 residues. V lost 6 bases and J lost 2, with 22 bases in between. The CDR3 here is CASSQMGVGSPNYGYTF. The CDR3 coding sequence is TGTGCCAGCAGCCAGATGGGAGTGGGCAGCCCAAACTATGGCTACACCTTC.

This chain connects TRBV6-5 to TRBJ1-1; 7 nucleotides match TRBD1. CDR1 is MNHEY and CDR2 is SVGAGI in the germline V gene. Trimming took 2 bases from V and 5 from J; bases not matched to a gene: 11. The CDR3 spans 16 residues. The CDR3 reads CASSYVSVRGRTEAFF. The CDR3 DNA is TGTGCCAGCAGTTACGTCTCGGTCAGGGGGAGGACTGAAGCTTTCTTT.

CDR3 amino acids: CASSPGPGAFF. The CDR3 DNA follows: TGTGCCAGCAGCCCCGGGCCGGGGGCTTTCTTT. This chain uses TRBV6-5 with TRBJ1-1; D gene ambiguous. Germline assignment: CDR1 MNHEY and CDR2 SVGAGI. The CDR3 length is 11 residues. V lost 6 bases and J 11 bases, leaving 13 bases between the germline ends.

The chain links TRBV11-2 to TRBJ1-5; D is uncertain. V lost 5 bases to trimming and J lost 3 bases, with 11 bases between them. Per the germline V gene, CDR1 is SGHAT and CDR2 is FQNNGV. The CDR3 length is 14 residues. The CDR3 DNA follows: TGTGCCAGCAGCCCTGTCCCCTTCAATCAGCCCCAGCATTTT. It specifies CASSPVPFNQPQHF.

This clone came up once. This sequence joins TRBV3-1 (or the pseudogene TRBV3-2) and TRBJ2-2; the D is unclear. This CDR3 region has 15 residues. V lost 3 bases and J lost 1, with 9 bases in between. The V gene's germline CDR1 is LGHDT and CDR2 YNNKEL (reference sequence). The CDR3 DNA follows: TGTGCCAGCAGCCAGACCAACAGGAACACCGGGGAGCTGTTTTTT. Protein product: CASSQTNRNTGELFF.

On this clone itself: Other DNA sequences in this sample translate to the same CDR3. The chain uses TRBV9 and TRBJ2-7; 7 bases fit TRBD2. V dropped 0 bases and J dropped 4; count of bases not matched to a gene: 4. Looked up from germline, CDR1 is SGDLS and CDR2 is YYNGEE. The CDR3 is 14 residues long. The CDR3 reads CASSVGGSGYEQYF. CDR3 sequence (DNA): TGTGCCAGCAGCGTAGGCGGGAGTGGGTACGAGCAGTACTTC.

V gene TRBV7-9 combines with J gene TRBJ2-2, with TRBD1 matching 7 bases. V lost 4 bases to trimming and J lost 6 bases; unmatched junction nucleotides: 5. This CDR3 region has 14 residues. Germline V gives CDR1 SEHNR, CDR2 FQNEAQ (reference sequence). The CDR3 loop reads CASSSNRGPGELFF. The CDR3 DNA sequence: TGTGCCAGCAGCTCAAACAGGGGTCCCGGGGAGCTGTTTTTT.